The present entry profiles one T cell receptor beta chain with its context. Its target is unknown. The repertoire was sequenced with immunoSEQ multiplex PCR; TCRdb's copy has only in-frame clones and lacks some. The table has roughly 270,000 clones, about 87% seen once; the top ten hold around 3%. This sample's treatment: roughly 20 received Ad26.COV2.S at low or high dose, single or two shots; 5 received placebo; per-sample allocation not given. Day 63 following the first vaccine or placebo injection was when the samples were taken. The V and J ends lost 3 bases and 6 bases respectively, with 14 bases between them. The CDR3 is made up of 14 amino acids. Per germline, CDR1 SGHDN and CDR2 FVKESK. The sample originates from a study of Ad26.COV2.S vaccination and SARS-CoV-2 variants. Background on the study: As a participant in COV1001, the donor was in the Ad26.COV2.S trial arm. Study-level points and caveats: Those who received the vaccine showed greater spike-specific TCR breadth than those given placebo.

The J gene is TRBJ1-2, the V gene TRBV14, with D possibly matching TRBD1 (5 bases). The TCR was taken from a person aged 18 to 65 who received the Ad26.COV2.S COVID-19 vaccine or a placebo. The sample here was peripheral blood, taken in a trial of Ad26.COV2.S vaccine versus placebo. The CDR3: CASSHAGGGHGYTF. Here the CDR3 DNA reads TGTGCCAGCAGCCATGCGGGGGGGGGACATGGCTACACCTTC.